Given below is one T cell receptor (beta chain) in context. Profiling relied on immunoSEQ multiplex PCR, and the TCRdb table lists in-frame clones only, not all of them. The specimen gives thousands of clones without singletons; the ten biggest hold under 30%. This sample stems from a study of T cells after posttransplantation cyclophosphamide. Treatment was busulfan-fludarabine conditioning, a marrow graft, and cyclophosphamide on days +3 and +4. Germline CDR1 is MDHEN and CDR2 is SYDVKM. The V gene lost 4 bases and the J gene lost 1 base, with 8 bases spanning the gap. This CDR3 is 14 amino acids long.

The clonotype was recovered from a male patient aged 60-69 years who received an allogeneic stem cell transplant from a related donor, was CMV-positive, and had acute GVHD only. The graft donor may have contributed some T cells. Sequenced material: PBMCs, taken around 350 days after allogeneic stem cell transplant with posttransplant cyclophosphamide. The V and J genes are TRBV28 and TRBJ2-1, with TRBD1 as a possible D gene (5 bases). The CDR3 loop reads CASSSAGSYNEQFF. The CDR3 DNA follows: TGTGCCAGCAGTTCCGCAGGGTCCTACAATGAGCAGTTCTTC.